The source of this T cell receptor (beta chain) is a study of shared clonotypes between healthy human individuals (TCRdb year 2020). For context, the study as a whole: Three men and a couple of women, aged 18 to 49 years, made up the cohort. For each donor, CD4 naive and CD4 memory were each run on three plates, CD8 naive on two plates, and CD8 memory on one plate. The study deeply sequenced blood TCR repertoires of 5 or 6 healthy adults to estimate repertoire size and the extent of clonotype sharing between individuals. To increase sequencing depth and limit assay-specific biases, different laboratories used diverse techniques to prepare libraries and sequence TCR repertoires. Per donor, leukapheresis produced somewhere between about 0.94 and 9.5 billion PBMCs.

Healthy HIV-negative adults with no recently reported acute infections or vaccinations were included as donors. Only Caucasian adults living in Nashville, Tennessee, USA were represented among the donors. CD4+ T cells were enriched by magnetic negative selection; naive cells were then positively selected on CD45RA, and the negative fraction formed the memory subset. Blood was collected by leukapheresis, and PBMCs were isolated by Ficoll-Histopaque density gradient centrifugation and then cryopreserved in liquid nitrogen vapor phase. Purity and quantity of every magnetically sorted T cell population were checked by analytical flow cytometry. From each sorted fraction, genomic DNA was isolated and quantified by UV absorbance on a Nanodrop 2000c. Trimming takes 1 base from V and 4 bases from J, and the germline ends sit 4 bases apart. Reading the germline V gene gives CDR1 SGHVS and CDR2 FQNEAQ. Including cysteine and phenylalanine, the CDR3 has 13 amino acids. Of the read, only the CDR3 DNA is kept; its 39 bases are in frame from base 1.

What the work shows at the level of the full study, not this receptor alone: The genetic and exposure-history diversity represented was limited by the small number of donors. Approximately 5% of naive CD4, around 4% of naive CD8, 2% to 2.5% of memory CD4, and 0.4% of memory CD8 clonotypes were shared across several donors. Pairwise subsampling indicated that sequencing depth was expected to affect the degree of clonotype sharing among donors. Estimated clonotype richness was generally larger for naive than for memory subsets. Compared with non-shared clonotypes, clonotypes shared by all four sorted-subset donors had higher generation probabilities. Rarefaction of sorted-subset datasets indicated incomplete sequencing despite the large sequencing depth. Sampling was limited to blood, and TCR repertoires in tissue likely differ from TCR repertoires in blood.

TCR CDR3 regions were amplified from genomic DNA by multiplex PCR using the deep immunoSEQ assay. Extracted genomic DNA from each cell subset was spread evenly across all wells of several immunoSEQ 96-well plates, with each plate serving as a replicate. For sorted subsets, around 200 ng genomic DNA, equal to tens of thousands of T cell genomes, was loaded into each replicate PCR. Purified libraries were measured with a Qubit 3.0 fluorometer, size-checked on a Bioanalyzer 2100, and measured again with the KAPA Library Quantification kit. Every immunoSEQ 96-well plate was sequenced on a separate single-read 150-cycle Illumina NextSeq 550 flow cell. The authors' pipeline ran thus. The immunoSEQ output contained only junctional sequences without quality scores, so filtering could not match that applied to full-length reads. Sequences were annotated with PyIR, a Python wrapper for IgBLAST v1.9, using IMGT germline references to assign V/J genes and CDR3. Reads were filtered out if the reads had weak V/J assignments (E-value above 1e-6), no CDR3, stop codons, out-of-frame junctions, or ambiguous translated residues. V3J clonotypes were defined by identical inferred V gene, J gene, and CDR3 amino acid sequence. Percentage overlap between repertoires was calculated by dividing the number of shared unique clonotypes by the size of the smaller repertoire. RTK rarefaction, the Chao1 estimator, and Recon v2.1 estimates of unobserved clonotypes were used to assess repertoire richness. Generation probabilities were computed with OLGA for all TCRbeta clonotypes obtained by the gDNA method from several donors. As stored in TCRdb, this immuneACCESS dataset retains in-frame rearrangements with V and J assigned. A fraction of the clones does not appear; measured against another copy, unresolved V genes explain less than half of the discrepancy, and the remainder lacks a known reason. The V and J calls and the clone size are those of that table, but D and trimming were determined from the DNA. The sample records hundreds of thousands of clones, less than 85% of which are singletons. Around 1.6% of the sample is held by the ten biggest clonotypes.

Worth noting for this clone: Its antigen remains undetermined. Qualities for individual bases were not recorded, and no much larger clone is one base off.

The source of this sequence is a woman aged 25 to 39 in good health. The rearrangement combines TRBV7-8 with TRBJ1-4; the D gene is not confidently resolved. Sequencing was done on a sample of memory CD4+ T cells sorted from blood. The meaning of the sample's cell subset or site label: CD45RA-negative fraction. The CDR3 corresponds to CASSLERNEKLFF. The nucleotide sequence reads as follows: TGTGCCAGCAGCTTAGAGCGTAATGAAAAACTGTTTTTT. This CDR3, with the reference TRBV7-8 and TRBJ1-4 proteins standing in past its ends, gives the full variable domain GAGVSQSPRYKVAKRGQDVALRCDPISGHVSLFWYQQALGQGPEFLTYFQNEAQLDKSGLPSDRFFAERPEGSVSTLKIQRTQQEDSAVYLCASSLERNEKLFFGSGTQLSVL.